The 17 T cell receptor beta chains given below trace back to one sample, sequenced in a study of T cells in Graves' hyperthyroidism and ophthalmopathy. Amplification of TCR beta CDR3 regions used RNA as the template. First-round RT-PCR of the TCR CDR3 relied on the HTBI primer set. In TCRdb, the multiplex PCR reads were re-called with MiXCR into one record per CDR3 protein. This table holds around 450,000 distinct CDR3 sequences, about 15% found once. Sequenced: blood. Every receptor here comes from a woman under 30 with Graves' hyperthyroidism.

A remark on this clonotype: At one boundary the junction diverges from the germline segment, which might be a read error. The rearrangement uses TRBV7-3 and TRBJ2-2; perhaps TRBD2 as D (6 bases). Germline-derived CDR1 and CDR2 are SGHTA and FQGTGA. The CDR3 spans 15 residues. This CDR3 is CASSPRAGGAGELFF. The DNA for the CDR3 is TGTGCCAGCAGCCCACGGGCCGGAGGGGCCGGGGAACTGTTTTTT.

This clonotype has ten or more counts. The CDR3 sequence: CASSAGIEQYF. In DNA, the CDR3 is TGTGCCAGCAGTGCAGGGATCGAGCAGTACTTC. The chain links TRBV6-1 to TRBJ2-7; TRBD1 might be the D (5 bases). This CDR3 comprises 11 residues. Germline lookup yields CDR1 MNHNS and CDR2 SASEGT. Trimming cost V 4 bases and J 6 bases, with 7 bases left between them.

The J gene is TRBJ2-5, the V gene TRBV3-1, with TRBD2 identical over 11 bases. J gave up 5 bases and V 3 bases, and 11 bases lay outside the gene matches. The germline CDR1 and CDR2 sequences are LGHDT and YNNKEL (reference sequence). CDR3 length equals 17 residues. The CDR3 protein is CASSHGKLAGVGETQYF. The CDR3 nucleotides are TGTGCCAGCAGCCACGGAAAACTAGCGGGGGTCGGGGAGACCCAGTACTTC.

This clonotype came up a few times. The CDR3 loop is CASSLDRGDRTADTQYF. As DNA, the CDR3 is TGTGCCAGCAGTTTAGACCGTGGGGACAGAACCGCAGATACGCAGTATTTT. The rearrangement joins TRBV27 to TRBJ2-3, with 7 bases fitting TRBD1. The V gene's germline CDR1 is MNHEY and CDR2 SMNVEV (reference sequence). The junction had 12 bases not matched to a gene; V was cut back by 2 bases and J by 4 bases. The CDR3 is 17 amino acids.

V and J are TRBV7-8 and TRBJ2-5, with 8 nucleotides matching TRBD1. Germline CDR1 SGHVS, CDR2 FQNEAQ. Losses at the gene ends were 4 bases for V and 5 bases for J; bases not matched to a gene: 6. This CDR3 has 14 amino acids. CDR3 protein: CASSYGQGTETQYF. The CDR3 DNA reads TGTGCCAGCAGCTACGGACAGGGTACGGAGACCCAGTACTTC.

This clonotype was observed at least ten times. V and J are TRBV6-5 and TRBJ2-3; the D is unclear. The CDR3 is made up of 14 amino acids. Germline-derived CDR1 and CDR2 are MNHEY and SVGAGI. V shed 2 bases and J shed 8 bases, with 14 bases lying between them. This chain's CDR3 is CASSYQLENPTQYF. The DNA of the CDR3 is TGTGCCAGCAGTTACCAGTTAGAGAACCCTACGCAGTATTTT.

The CDR3 is CASSESARGPTDTQYF. The CDR3 bases are TGTGCCAGCAGCGAAAGTGCGCGGGGACCCACAGATACGCAGTATTTT. The genes are TRBV7-6 and TRBJ2-3; D possibly corresponds to TRBD2 (6 bases). Germline CDR1 is SGHVS and CDR2 is FNYEAQ. V was trimmed by 5 bases and J by 2 bases, leaving 17 bases between them. This CDR3 region has 16 residues.

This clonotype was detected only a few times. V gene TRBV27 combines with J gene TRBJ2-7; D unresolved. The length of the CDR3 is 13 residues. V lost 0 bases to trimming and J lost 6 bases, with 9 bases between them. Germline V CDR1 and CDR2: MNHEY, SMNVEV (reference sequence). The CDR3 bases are TGTGCCAGCAGTTTATCGATAATGGGCGAGCAGTACTTC. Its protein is CASSLSIMGEQYF.

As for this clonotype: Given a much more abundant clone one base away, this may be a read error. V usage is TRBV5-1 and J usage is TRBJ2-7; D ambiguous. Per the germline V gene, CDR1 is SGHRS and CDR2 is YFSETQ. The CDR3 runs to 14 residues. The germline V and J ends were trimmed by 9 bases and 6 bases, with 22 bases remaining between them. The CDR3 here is CATSTTRSSAEQYF. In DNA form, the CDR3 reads TGCGCCACCTCAACCACGAGATCGTCAGCCGAGCAGTACTTC.

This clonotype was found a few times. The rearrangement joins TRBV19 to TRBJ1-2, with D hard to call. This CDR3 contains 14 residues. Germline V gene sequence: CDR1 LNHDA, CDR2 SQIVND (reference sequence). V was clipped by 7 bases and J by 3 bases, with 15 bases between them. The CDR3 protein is CASTQGNIHYGYTF. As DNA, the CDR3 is TGTGCCAGTACCCAAGGGAATATCCACTATGGCTACACCTTC.

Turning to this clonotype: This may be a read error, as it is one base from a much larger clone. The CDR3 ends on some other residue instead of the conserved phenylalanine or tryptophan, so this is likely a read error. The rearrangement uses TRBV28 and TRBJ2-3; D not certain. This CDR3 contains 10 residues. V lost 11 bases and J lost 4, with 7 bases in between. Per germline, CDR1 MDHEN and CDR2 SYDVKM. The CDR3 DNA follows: TGTGCCTCCTTCTCAGATACGCAGTATTCT. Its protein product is CASFSDTQYS.

CDR3 in amino acids: CASKHSAGGPREGDTQYF. The CDR3, as DNA: TGCGCCAGCAAACATTCAGCGGGGGGCCCCAGGGAAGGAGATACGCAGTATTTT. This sequence joins TRBV10-2 and TRBJ2-3; 9 bases line up with TRBD2. V was clipped by 7 bases and J by 5 bases; unmatched bases: 19. The length of the CDR3 is 18 residues. In germline, CDR1 is WSHSY, CDR2 SAAADI.

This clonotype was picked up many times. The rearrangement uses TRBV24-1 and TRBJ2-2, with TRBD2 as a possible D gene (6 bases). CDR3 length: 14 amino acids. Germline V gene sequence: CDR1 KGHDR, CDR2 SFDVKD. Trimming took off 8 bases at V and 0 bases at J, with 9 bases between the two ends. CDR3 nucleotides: TGTGCCACCACCGGGACTCCGAACACCGGGGAGCTGTTTTTT. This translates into CATTGTPNTGELFF.

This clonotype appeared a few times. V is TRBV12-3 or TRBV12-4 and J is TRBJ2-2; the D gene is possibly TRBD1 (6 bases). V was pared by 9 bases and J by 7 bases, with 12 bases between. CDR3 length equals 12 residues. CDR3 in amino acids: CASSGDGGELFF. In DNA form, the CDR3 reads TGTGCCAGTTCAGGGGATGGCGGGGAGCTGTTTTTT.

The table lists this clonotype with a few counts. The CDR3 nucleotides are TGTGCCAGCAGCGTAGGCTGGGGATGGAACACTGAAGCTTTCTTT. This translates into CASSVGWGWNTEAFF. The gene calls are TRBV9 and TRBJ1-1, with unresolved D. Between the trimmed V and J ends, which lost 0 bases and 1 base, there was a span of 10 bases. CDR1 and CDR2 (germline): SGDLS, YYNGEE. CDR3 size: 15 residues.

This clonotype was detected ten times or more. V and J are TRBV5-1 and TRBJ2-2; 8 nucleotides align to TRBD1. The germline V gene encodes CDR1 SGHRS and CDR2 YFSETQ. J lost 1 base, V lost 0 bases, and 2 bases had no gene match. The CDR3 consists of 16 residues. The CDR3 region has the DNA TGCGCCAGCAGCTTGGTGGGACAGGAGAACACCGGGGAGCTGTTTTTT. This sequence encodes CASSLVGQENTGELFF.

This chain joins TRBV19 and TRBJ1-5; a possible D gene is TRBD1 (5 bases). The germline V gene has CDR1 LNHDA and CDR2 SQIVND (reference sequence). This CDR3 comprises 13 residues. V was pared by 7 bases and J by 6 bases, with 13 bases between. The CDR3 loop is CASNRGTVQPQHF. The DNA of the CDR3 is TGTGCCAGTAATAGGGGTACGGTTCAGCCCCAGCATTTT.